Listed below are T cell receptor beta chains from one sample, sequenced in a study of blood T cell repertoires in COVID-19. Clones were sequenced by immunoSEQ multiplex PCR, and TCRdb holds only the in-frame ones, with some missing. The table lists 45,000 to 70,000 clones, 82% of them singletons, with less than 25% in the top ten. Sequencing was carried out using peripheral blood. The receptors come from a woman aged 60 to 75 with acute or convalescent COVID-19. Both conserved end residues are part of each CDR3. Fields, in order: V gene, clone size, D gene, J gene, CDR3 protein, CDR3 DNA. The D gene is left open where the match is weak. Not all rows give a size; the values are once, few, many and, for expanded clones, a class.

TRBV3-1/TRBV3-2	NA	TRBD2	TRBJ2-4	CASSQDKKRGTPKNIQYF	TGTGCCAGCAGCCAAGATAAAAAGCGGGGGACCCCCAAAAACATTCAGTACTTC
TRBV6-2/TRBV6-3	NA	NA	TRBJ2-2	CASTPTGWGTGELFF	TGTGCCAGCACCCCAACAGGGTGGGGCACCGGGGAGCTGTTTTTT
TRBV24-1	few	TRBD1	TRBJ1-2	CATSDSGTGATGYTF	TGTGCCACCAGTGATTCAGGGACAGGGGCCACTGGCTACACCTTC
TRBV6-4	NA	TRBD1	TRBJ1-1	CASSVSGTGQGTEAFF	TGTGCCAGCAGTGTCTCCGGGACAGGGCAGGGAACTGAAGCTTTCTTT
TRBV20-1	few	NA	TRBJ1-1	CSASDSNTEAFF	TGCAGTGCCAGTGACAGTAACACTGAAGCTTTCTTT
TRBV7-9	once	TRBD1	TRBJ1-4	CASSWGAGGRTNEKLFF	TGTGCCAGCAGCTGGGGCGCAGGGGGCCGTACTAATGAAAAACTGTTTTTT
TRBV7-2	NA	NA	TRBJ1-5	CASSNRVAQPQHF	TGTGCCAGCAGCAACAGGGTTGCTCAGCCCCAGCATTTT
TRBV19	NA	NA	TRBJ2-2	CASSISRNTGELFF	TGTGCCAGTAGTATTAGTAGAAACACCGGGGAGCTGTTTTTT
TRBV7-3	NA	NA	TRBJ2-1	CASSLEGGYNEQFF	TGTGCCAGCAGCCTAGAAGGTGGCTACAATGAGCAGTTCTTC
TRBV4-3	NA	NA	TRBJ2-2	CASSQDAGAGGELFF	TGCGCCAGCAGCCAAGACGCAGGGGCGGGCGGGGAGCTGTTTTTT
TRBV10-3	NA	TRBD1	TRBJ2-3	CAISESTGGTGGDTQYF	TGTGCCATCAGTGAGTCGACAGGGGGGACGGGAGGAGATACGCAGTATTTT
TRBV27	NA	NA	TRBJ1-4	CASSFQGRYEKLFF	TGTGCCAGCAGTTTTCAGGGGAGATATGAAAAACTGTTTTTT
TRBV7-3	NA	NA	TRBJ2-7	CASRGMGGPAYEQYF	TGTGCCAGCAGAGGTATGGGCGGGCCCGCCTACGAGCAGTACTTC
TRBV27	NA	NA	TRBJ1-2	CASSDDGRYGYTF	TGTGCCAGCTCAGACGACGGGAGATATGGCTACACCTTC
TRBV18	NA	NA	TRBJ1-4	CASSHRENEKLFF	TGTGCCAGCTCACACCGGGAGAATGAAAAACTGTTTTTT
TRBV7-8	NA	NA	TRBJ1-1	CASSQTGENTEAFF	TGTGCCAGCAGTCAGACGGGGGAGAACACTGAAGCTTTCTTT
TRBV6-5	NA	TRBD1	TRBJ1-1	CASSPIMDRGKGAFF	TGTGCCAGCAGTCCCATCATGGACAGGGGCAAGGGAGCTTTCTTT
TRBV5-4	NA	TRBD1	TRBJ1-2	CASSHWTGSHGYTF	TGTGCCAGCAGCCACTGGACAGGGTCTCATGGCTACACCTTC
TRBV10-1	NA	TRBD1	TRBJ2-6	CASSEGRGLTGANVLTF	TGCGCCAGCAGTGAAGGCAGGGGGCTCACTGGGGCCAACGTCCTGACTTTC